These T cell receptor beta chains were read from a single sample in a study of T cell changes during pregnancy in multiple sclerosis. Data came from immunoSEQ multiplex PCR; TCRdb stores just in-frame clones and leaves some out. Here the sample spans 95,000 to 110,000 clones, roughly 92% being singletons. Specimen: peripheral blood, collected after pregnancy. Every receptor here comes from a female donor with multiple sclerosis, enrolled in a pregnancy study. Each CDR3 is given with its conserved first and last residue. A D gene is named only where the DNA matches it firmly. Only some rows state a clone size, as once, few, many or a class for expanded clones.

>TRBV30|TRBJ2-5|TRBD1|NA
CACRPGTGRETQYF
TGTGCCTGCCGACCCGGGACAGGGAGGGAGACCCAGTACTTC
>TRBV29-1|TRBJ1-1|NA|NA
CMAQHTEAFF
TGCATGGCACAACACACTGAAGCTTTCTTT
>TRBV2|TRBJ1-2|TRBD1|NA
CASRPRGDRVYGYTF
TGTGCCAGCAGACCCCGGGGCGACAGGGTCTATGGCTACACCTTC
>TRBV28|TRBJ2-5|NA|NA
CASSLSVGGNQETQYF
TGTGCCAGCAGTTTATCGGTTGGCGGAAACCAAGAGACCCAGTACTTC
>TRBV9|TRBJ2-6|NA|NA
CASSVRSSGANVLTF
TGTGCCAGCAGCGTAAGGAGCTCTGGGGCCAACGTCCTGACTTTC
>TRBV19|TRBJ2-1|TRBD1|NA
CASSLRDRAGYEQFF
TGTGCCAGTAGTCTCCGAGACAGGGCTGGGTATGAGCAGTTCTTC
>TRBV18|TRBJ2-1|TRBD2|once
CASSPGTSGSDEQFF
TGTGCCAGCTCACCGGGAACTAGCGGGAGCGATGAGCAGTTCTTC
>TRBV29-1|TRBJ2-7|NA|NA
CSVDAGAYEQYF
TGCAGCGTTGACGCCGGAGCCTACGAGCAGTACTTC
>TRBV12-5|TRBJ1-5|NA|NA
CASLEGSSSSNQPQHF
TGTGCTAGTTTGGAGGGAAGTTCGTCTAGCAATCAGCCCCAGCATTTT
>TRBV6-5|TRBJ1-1|NA|once
CASSYLTEAFF
TGTGCCAGCAGTTACCTCACTGAAGCTTTCTTT
>TRBV14|TRBJ1-1|NA|NA
CASSPRVNTEAFF
TGTGCCAGCAGCCCCAGGGTGAACACTGAAGCTTTCTTT
>TRBV19|TRBJ2-3|TRBD2|NA
CASSMARTSGTSTDTQYF
TGTGCCAGTAGTATGGCCCGGACTAGCGGAACTAGCACAGATACGCAGTATTTT
>TRBV21-1|TRBJ2-2|NA|NA
CASSKIRQGTGGTGELFF
TGTGCCAGCAGCAAAATTAGACAGGGGACAGGGGGCACCGGGGAGCTGTTTTTT
>TRBV27|TRBJ1-5|NA|NA
CASSSRFGNQPQHF
TGTGCCAGCAGTTCGCGGTTTGGCAATCAGCCCCAGCATTTT
>TRBV7-2|TRBJ2-3|TRBD1|NA
CASRTDRGTDTQYF
TGTGCCAGCAGAACCGACAGGGGGACAGATACGCAGTATTTT
>TRBV4-1|TRBJ1-3|NA|NA
CASSHNSGNTIYF
TGCGCCAGCAGCCATAACTCTGGAAACACCATATATTTT
>TRBV7-9|TRBJ2-1|NA|NA
CASSLGLDEQFF
TGTGCCAGCAGCTTAGGACTCGATGAGCAGTTCTTC
>TRBV4-3|TRBJ2-3|TRBD2|NA
CASSVYGLAGGMDTQYF
TGCGCCAGCAGCGTATACGGACTAGCGGGGGGGATGGATACGCAGTATTTT
>TRBV30|TRBJ2-5|NA|NA
CAWTVKGPGTQYF
TGTGCCTGGACTGTTAAGGGGCCGGGGACCCAGTACTTC
>TRBV5-4|TRBJ2-1|TRBD2|once
CASSLGTSGRIGHEQFF
TGTGCCAGCAGCCTAGGGACTAGCGGGAGAATTGGGCATGAGCAGTTCTTC
>TRBV7-9|TRBJ1-5|TRBD1|few
CASTVGQGARSQPQHF
TGTGCCAGCACCGTCGGACAGGGGGCTAGGAGTCAGCCCCAGCATTTT
>TRBV18|TRBJ1-1|TRBD1|NA
CASSPSGQMNTEAFF
TGTGCCAGCTCACCATCGGGACAGATGAACACTGAAGCTTTCTTT
>TRBV5-1|TRBJ1-6|NA|NA
CASSFGHRQSSYNSPLHF
TGCGCCAGCAGCTTTGGACACCGTCAGAGCTCCTATAATTCACCCCTCCACTTT
>TRBV29-1|TRBJ2-1|TRBD2|NA
CSVDDRLAGNNEQFF
TGCAGCGTTGACGACAGACTAGCGGGGAACAATGAGCAGTTCTTC
>TRBV29-1|TRBJ2-7|NA|NA
CSVEGRNEQYF
TGCAGCGTTGAGGGGAGGAACGAGCAGTACTTC
>TRBV4-1|TRBJ2-2|TRBD2|once
CASSQMGLNTGELFF
TGCGCCAGCAGCCAAATGGGACTAAACACCGGGGAGCTGTTTTTT
>TRBV5-1|TRBJ2-1|NA|once
CASKETAYNEQFF
TGCGCCAGCAAGGAGACAGCCTACAATGAGCAGTTCTTC
>TRBV6-6|TRBJ2-3|NA|NA
CASSYGDKIEDTQYF
TGTGCCAGTAGCTACGGGGACAAGATCGAAGATACGCAGTATTTT
>TRBV5-1|TRBJ1-1|NA|NA
CASSLDFRANTEAFF
TGCGCCAGCAGCTTGGACTTCAGGGCTAACACTGAAGCTTTCTTT
>TRBV30|TRBJ2-7|NA|NA
CAWTLEALGGQYF
TGTGCCTGGACCCTAGAGGCCTTGGGAGGGCAGTACTTC
>TRBV15|TRBJ2-7|TRBD1|NA
CATSRDRQGTYEQYF
TGTGCCACCAGCAGAGATAGACAGGGAACCTACGAGCAGTACTTC
>TRBV27|TRBJ1-5|NA|NA
CASSSVYNQPQHF
TGTGCCAGCAGTTCGGTGTACAATCAGCCCCAGCATTTT
>TRBV30|TRBJ2-3|TRBD2|NA
CARGGREGWPDTQYF
TGTGCCCGGGGAGGTCGGGAGGGTTGGCCAGATACGCAGTATTTT
>TRBV7-2|TRBJ2-1|TRBD2|NA
CASSLLAGAPNEQFF
TGTGCCAGCAGCTTACTAGCGGGGGCACCGAATGAGCAGTTCTTC
>TRBV18|TRBJ2-7|TRBD2|NA
CASSLGTSGTYEQYF
TGTGCCAGCTCACTGGGGACTAGCGGGACCTACGAGCAGTACTTC
>TRBV19|TRBJ2-3|TRBD2|NA
CASSIGGASGGGLDTQYF
TGTGCCAGTAGTATTGGTGGGGCTAGCGGGGGGGGACTAGATACGCAGTATTTT
>TRBV29-1|TRBJ2-7|NA|NA
CSVAGQTYEQYF
TGCAGCGTTGCGGGACAAACCTACGAGCAGTACTTC
>TRBV2|TRBJ1-3|TRBD1|NA
CASSGQGGNTIYF
TGTGCCAGCAGCGGACAGGGGGGTAACACCATATATTTT
>TRBV6-5|TRBJ2-2|NA|NA
CASSYSRDGELFF
TGTGCCAGCAGTTACTCGAGGGACGGGGAGCTGTTTTTT
>TRBV27|TRBJ2-7|NA|NA
CASSSGGGPSYEQYF
TGTGCCAGCAGTTCCGGGGGTGGGCCCTCCTACGAGCAGTACTTC
>TRBV5-6|TRBJ1-1|NA|few
CASSFSTEAFF
TGTGCCAGCAGCTTTAGCACTGAAGCTTTCTTT
>TRBV6-5|TRBJ2-7|NA|NA
CASSYSRGSSYEQYF
TGTGCCAGCAGTTACTCACGAGGGAGCTCCTACGAGCAGTACTTC
>TRBV19|TRBJ2-2|TRBD1|NA
CASSPRTGTGELFF
TGTGCCAGTAGTCCCCGGACAGGCACCGGGGAGCTGTTTTTT
>TRBV5-1|TRBJ2-1|TRBD1|NA
CASSLESDRSYNEQFF
TGCGCCAGCAGCTTGGAATCGGACAGGTCCTACAATGAGCAGTTCTTC
>TRBV4-1|TRBJ2-1|TRBD2|NA
CASSQDGGGNEQFF
TGCGCCAGCAGCCAAGATGGGGGGGGAAATGAGCAGTTCTTC
>TRBV7-6|TRBJ1-5|TRBD1|NA
CASSSIRPGTGVSNQPQHF
TGTGCCAGCAGCTCTATCCGTCCCGGGACAGGGGTTAGCAATCAGCCCCAGCATTTT
>TRBV28|TRBJ1-5|TRBD1|NA
CASTADRVGGYSNQPQHF
TGTGCCAGCACCGCGGACAGGGTCGGAGGTTATAGCAATCAGCCCCAGCATTTT
>TRBV18|TRBJ2-2|TRBD2|once
CASQTAGVGGELFF
TGTGCCAGCCAGACAGCGGGAGTCGGCGGGGAGCTGTTTTTT
>TRBV5-1|TRBJ2-2|TRBD1|NA
CASSLGKVTGGSGELFF
TGCGCCAGCAGCTTGGGGAAGGTGACAGGGGGCTCCGGGGAGCTGTTTTTT
>TRBV9|TRBJ2-3|TRBD2|NA
CASSVGAGGYQIQDTQYF
TGTGCCAGCAGCGTAGGAGCGGGGGGTTATCAAATTCAAGATACGCAGTATTTT
>TRBV5-5|TRBJ2-5|NA|NA
CASSFGRTVPETQYF
TGTGCCAGCAGCTTCGGACGGACAGTCCCGGAGACCCAGTACTTC